Described below is a single TCR beta chain sequence and its context. Its antigen is still unknown. There are 15 residues in the CDR3. Germline CDR1 is LNHDA and CDR2 is SQIVND (reference sequence). Between the trimmed V and J ends, which lost 9 bases and 8 bases, there was a span of 25 bases. Stated treatment: some 19 received Ad26.COV2.S at low or high dose, single or two shots; a few received placebo; per-sample allocation not given. Samples came from day 63 after the first vaccine or placebo injection. Vaccine was an Ad26 vector expressing Wuhan-strain SARS-CoV-2 spike. The data were produced by immunoSEQ multiplex PCR, yet TCRdb's version contains in-frame clones alone and is incomplete. This table has roughly 380,000 clones, around 83% appearing once. This entry is derived from a study of Ad26.COV2.S vaccination and SARS-CoV-2 variants. Whole-study context: As a participant in COV1001, the donor was in the Ad26.COV2.S trial arm. Study-wide points: Placebo recipients showed lower spike-specific TCR breadth than vaccinees.

This TCR was recovered from a person aged 18-65 years who received the Ad26.COV2.S COVID-19 vaccine or a placebo. The sample consisted of peripheral blood, taken in a trial of Ad26.COV2.S vaccine versus placebo. The chain couples TRBV19 to TRBJ1-2; weak D call: TRBD1 (6 bases). CDR3 residues: CASLAGHPGTGGYTF. The CDR3 nucleotides read TGTGCCAGCCTTGCGGGACATCCAGGAACTGGGGGCTACACCTTC.